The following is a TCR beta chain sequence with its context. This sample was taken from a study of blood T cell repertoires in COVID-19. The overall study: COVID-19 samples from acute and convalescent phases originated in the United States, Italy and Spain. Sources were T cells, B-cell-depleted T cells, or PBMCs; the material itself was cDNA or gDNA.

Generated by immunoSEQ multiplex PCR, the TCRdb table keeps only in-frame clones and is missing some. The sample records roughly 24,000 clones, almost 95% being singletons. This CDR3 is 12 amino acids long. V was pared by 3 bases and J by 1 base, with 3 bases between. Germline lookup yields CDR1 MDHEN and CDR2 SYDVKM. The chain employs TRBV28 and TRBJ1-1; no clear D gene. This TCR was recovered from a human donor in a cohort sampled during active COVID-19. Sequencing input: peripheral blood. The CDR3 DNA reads TGTGCCAGCAGTTTCTCGAACACTGAAGCTTTCTTT. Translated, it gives CASSFSNTEAFF.